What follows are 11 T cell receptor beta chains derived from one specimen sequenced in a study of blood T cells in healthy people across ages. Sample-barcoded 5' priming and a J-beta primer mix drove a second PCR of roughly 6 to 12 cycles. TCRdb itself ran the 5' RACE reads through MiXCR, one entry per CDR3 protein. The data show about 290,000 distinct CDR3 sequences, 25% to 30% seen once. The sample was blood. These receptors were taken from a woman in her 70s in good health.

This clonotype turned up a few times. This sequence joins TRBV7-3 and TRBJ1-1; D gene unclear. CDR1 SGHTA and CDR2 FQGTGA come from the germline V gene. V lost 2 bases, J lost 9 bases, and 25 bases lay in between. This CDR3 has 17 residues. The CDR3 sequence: CASSLGQMREVFGKAFF. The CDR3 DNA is TGTGCCAGCAGCTTAGGGCAAATGAGGGAGGTTTTCGGGAAAGCTTTCTTT.

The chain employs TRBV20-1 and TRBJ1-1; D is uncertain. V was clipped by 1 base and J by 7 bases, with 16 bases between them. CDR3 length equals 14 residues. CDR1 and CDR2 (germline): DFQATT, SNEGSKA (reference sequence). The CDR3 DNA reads TGCAGTGCTAGAGGGGAGTCGCAGGCGATTGAAGCTTTCTTT. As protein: CSARGESQAIEAFF.

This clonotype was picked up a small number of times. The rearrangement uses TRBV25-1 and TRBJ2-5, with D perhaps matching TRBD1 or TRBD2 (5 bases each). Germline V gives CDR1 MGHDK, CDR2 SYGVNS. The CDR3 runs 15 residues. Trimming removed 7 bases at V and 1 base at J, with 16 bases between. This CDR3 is CASTPSGRGQETQYF. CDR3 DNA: TGTGCCAGCACCCCCTCGGGAAGGGGCCAAGAGACCCAGTACTTC.

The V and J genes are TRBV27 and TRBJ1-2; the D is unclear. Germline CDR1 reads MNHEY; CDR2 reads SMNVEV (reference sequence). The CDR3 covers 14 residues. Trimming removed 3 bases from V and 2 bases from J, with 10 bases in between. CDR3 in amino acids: CASSLRLQNYGYTF. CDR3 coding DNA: TGTGCCAGCAGTTTGCGTCTCCAAAACTATGGCTACACCTTC.

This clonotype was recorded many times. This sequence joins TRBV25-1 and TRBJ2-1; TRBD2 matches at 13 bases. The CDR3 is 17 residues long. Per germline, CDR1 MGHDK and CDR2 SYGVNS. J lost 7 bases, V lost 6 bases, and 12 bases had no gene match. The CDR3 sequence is CASRGLGLAGRENEQFF. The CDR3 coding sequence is TGTGCCAGCAGGGGTCTGGGACTAGCGGGGAGGGAGAATGAGCAGTTCTTC.

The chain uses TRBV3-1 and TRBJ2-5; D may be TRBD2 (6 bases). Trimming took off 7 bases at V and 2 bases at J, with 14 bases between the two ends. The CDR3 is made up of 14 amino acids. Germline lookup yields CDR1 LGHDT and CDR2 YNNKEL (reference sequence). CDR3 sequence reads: CASKVAEGQETQYF. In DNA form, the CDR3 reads TGTGCCAGCAAAGTCGCGGAGGGACAAGAGACCCAGTACTTC.

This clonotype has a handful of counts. CDR3: CASSPTGSTEAFF. The DNA of the CDR3 is TGTGCCAGCAGTCCCACAGGCTCAACTGAAGCTTTCTTT. The gene calls are TRBV5-4 and TRBJ1-1; possible D gene TRBD1, 5 bases. This CDR3 contains 13 residues. The germline V and J ends were trimmed by 5 bases and 5 bases, with 13 bases remaining between them. Germline V CDR1 and CDR2: SGHNT, YYREEE (reference sequence).

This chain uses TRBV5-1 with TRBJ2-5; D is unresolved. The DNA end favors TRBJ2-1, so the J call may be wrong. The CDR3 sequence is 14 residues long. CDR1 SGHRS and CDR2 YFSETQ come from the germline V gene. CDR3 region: CASSNGNTYNEQFF. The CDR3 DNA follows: TGCGCCAGCAGCAATGGAAACACTTACAATGAGCAGTTCTTC.

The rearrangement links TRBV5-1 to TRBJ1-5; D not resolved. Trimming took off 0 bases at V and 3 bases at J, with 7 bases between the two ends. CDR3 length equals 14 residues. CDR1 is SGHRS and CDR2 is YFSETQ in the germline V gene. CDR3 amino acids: CASSLDSPNQPQHF. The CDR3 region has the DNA TGCGCCAGCAGCTTGGACAGTCCCAATCAGCCCCAGCATTTT.

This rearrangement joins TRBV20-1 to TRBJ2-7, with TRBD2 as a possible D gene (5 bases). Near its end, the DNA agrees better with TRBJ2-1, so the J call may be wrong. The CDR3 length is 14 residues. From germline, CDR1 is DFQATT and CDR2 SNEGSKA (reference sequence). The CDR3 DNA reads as TGCAGTGCTAGCGGCGGGTCGACCTACAATGAGCAGTTCTTC. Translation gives CSASGGSTYNEQFF.

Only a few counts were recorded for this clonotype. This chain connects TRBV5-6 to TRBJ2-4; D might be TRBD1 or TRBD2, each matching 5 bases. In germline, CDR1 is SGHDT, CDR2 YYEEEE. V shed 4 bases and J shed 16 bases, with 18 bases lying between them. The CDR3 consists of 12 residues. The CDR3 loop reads CASSTWDRIQYF. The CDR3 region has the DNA TGTGCCAGCAGCACATGGGACCGAATCCAATACTTC.